This T cell receptor (beta chain) stems from a study of OX40 agonist ivuxolimab in advanced cancers. Study at large: Eligibility admitted prior anti-PD-1, anti-PD-L1 or anti-CTLA-4 therapy; approximately 40% had some.

Data came from immunoSEQ multiplex PCR; TCRdb stores just in-frame clones and leaves some out. Among approximately 65,000 clones listed, about 92% were seen once. Germline V lookup: CDR1 MNHEY, CDR2 SMNVEV (reference sequence). This CDR3 comprises 12 residues. Trimming left V 6 bases short and J 10 bases short, with 14 bases between. V usage is TRBV27 and J usage is TRBJ2-3; no clear D gene. The clonotype was recovered from an adult with an advanced solid tumor such as melanoma, head and neck, liver or kidney cancer. The sample was CD4+ or CD8+ T cells sorted from blood, taken in a trial of the OX40 agonist ivuxolimab. CDR3 amino acids: CASRTPSSSQYF. DNA of the CDR3: TGTGCCAGCAGAACACCCTCCTCTTCGCAGTATTTT.